The clone carrying this TCR beta chain was counted a few times. Antigen: not known. Samples came from axillary lymph nodes draining the breast cancer. This sample stems from a study of breast tumors, draining lymph nodes, adjacent tissues. Whole-study findings and limits: Most tumor T cells seemingly derive from lymph node, then expand in tumor. Tumor TCR diversity was below lymph nodes but above nontumor tissue. Tumor T cell lymph node origin was a supported hypothesis, not proven.

This CDR3 is 16 amino acids long. In germline, CDR1 is MDHEN, CDR2 SYDVKM. V dropped 1 base and J dropped 2 bases, with 12 bases sitting between them. TCRdb called the multiplex PCR reads again in MiXCR, with one record for every CDR3 protein. The sample records under 110,000 distinct CDR3 sequences, more than 30% being singletons. J is TRBJ1-5 and V is TRBV28; D might be TRBD1 (5 bases). This receptor was taken from a female donor with breast cancer. Some clones in this sample may be carry-over from other donors' samples. The sequenced sample was axillary lymph node tissue. The CDR3 is CASSLSGQGGNQPQHF. In DNA form, the CDR3 reads TGTGCCAGCAGTTTATCCGGGCAGGGAGGCAATCAGCCCCAGCATTTT.